These 19 T cell receptor beta chains share one sample of origin, sequenced in a study of response to subunit inactivated influenza vaccine. TCRdb independently ran MiXCR on the RT-PCR reads; one entry per CDR3 protein. The repertoire includes around 650,000 distinct CDR3 sequences, approximately 15% of them detected once, and approximately 10% sits in the top ten. The material sequenced was PBMCs from blood, taken 11 to 12 days after vaccination. The receptors were gathered from a man aged 45-65 years who received an inactivated influenza vaccine.

This clonotype has just a few counts. The chain combines TRBV25-1 with TRBJ2-5, with a tentative D call TRBD1 (5 bases). The V gene's germline CDR1 is MGHDK and CDR2 SYGVNS. Trimming removed 8 bases from V and 6 bases from J, with 13 bases in between. The CDR3 sequence is 12 residues long. CDR3 nucleotide sequence: TGTGCCAGCGGGCCCGACAGCAAGACCCAGTACTTC. It codes for CASGPDSKTQYF.

This chain joins TRBV5-5 and TRBJ1-5; D might be TRBD1 (6 bases). V lost 0 bases and J lost 6, with 16 bases in between. Germline V gene lookup returns CDR1 SGHKS and CDR2 YYEKEE (reference sequence). This CDR3 comprises 16 residues. As DNA, the CDR3 is TGTGCCAGCAGCTTGGGGGTAGGGACAATAGCTCAGCCCCAGCATTTT. Translation: CASSLGVGTIAQPQHF.

This clonotype came up a few times. The chain uses TRBV4-1 and TRBJ2-5; D possibly corresponds to TRBD1 (6 bases). This CDR3 has 16 residues. The V end lost 4 bases, the J end lost 10 bases, and 25 bases lay between the germline ends. CDR1 and CDR2 from the germline V gene are MGHRA and YSYEKL. The CDR3 sequence: CASSPTETGTRGDQYF. The CDR3 DNA follows: TGCGCCAGCAGCCCAACCGAAACAGGGACCCGAGGGGACCAGTACTTC.

This rearrangement joins TRBV28 to TRBJ2-3; D is unclear. The CDR3 consists of 16 residues. CDR1 is MDHEN and CDR2 is SYDVKM in the germline V gene. Deletions cut 4 bases from V and 5 bases from J, with 19 bases between. Written as DNA, the CDR3 is TGTGCCAGCAGTTCACCCCGGCCACTCGAACGAGATACGCAGTATTTT. It encodes CASSSPRPLERDTQYF.

The rearrangement links TRBV20-1 to TRBJ2-7; possibly TRBD1 for D (8 bases). The length of the CDR3 is 14 residues. V lost 4 bases and J lost 1, with 14 bases in between. The germline gives CDR1 DFQATT, CDR2 SNEGSKA (reference sequence). The CDR3 loop reads CSATDREGSYEQYF. Written as DNA, the CDR3 is TGCAGTGCTACGGACAGGGAGGGGTCCTACGAGCAGTACTTC.

This clonotype has a handful of counts. The gene calls are TRBV2 and TRBJ2-7; 11 bases align to TRBD2. CDR1 SNHLY and CDR2 FYNNEI come from the germline V gene. The V and J ends lost 3 bases and 5 bases, in that order; junction bases with no gene match: 6. The CDR3 extends over 15 amino acids. CDR3 DNA: TGTGCCAGCAGTGATCCTAGCGGGAGGCGCAACGAGCAGTACTTC. Protein: CASSDPSGRRNEQYF.

The genes are TRBV6-2 or TRBV6-3 and TRBJ1-5; maybe TRBD1 (6 bases). This CDR3 comprises 15 residues. Trimming left V 2 bases short and J 10 bases short, with 18 bases between. Germline V gene sequence: CDR1 MNHEY, CDR2 SVGEGT. DNA of the CDR3: TGTGCCAGCAGTTACGAGGGGGGGCCCCTTCAACCCCAGCATTTT. It specifies CASSYEGGPLQPQHF.

The chain couples TRBV20-1 to TRBJ2-2; possible D gene TRBD1, 7 bases. V lost 5 bases and J 2 bases, leaving 18 bases between the germline ends. CDR3 length: 16 amino acids. Germline V gene data show CDR1 as DFQATT and CDR2 as SNEGSKA (reference sequence). CDR3 bases: TGCAGTGCTGGGGCCCCGGGGGACAGAAACACCGGGGAGCTGTTTTTT. It specifies CSAGAPGDRNTGELFF.

This clonotype has at least ten counts. J is TRBJ2-5 and V is TRBV20-1; no reliable D call. V was clipped by 1 base and J by 2 bases, with 5 bases between them. This CDR3 has 12 residues. CDR1 and CDR2 (germline): DFQATT, SNEGSKA (reference sequence). CDR3 bases: TGCAGTGCTAGAGCCGGGCAAGAGACCCAGTACTTC. Translating it yields CSARAGQETQYF.

This clonotype was seen only a few times. V usage is TRBV12-3 or TRBV12-4 and J usage is TRBJ2-5; TRBD1 matches 7 bases. The V segment lost 6 bases and the J segment 5 bases; nucleotides outside the gene matches: 6. This CDR3 contains 13 residues. The CDR3 loop reads CASRTGIGETQYF. CDR3 nucleotide sequence: TGTGCCAGCAGGACAGGGATTGGCGAGACCCAGTACTTC.

Only a few counts were recorded for this clonotype. The gene calls are TRBV20-1 and TRBJ2-5; D gene uncertain. The germline V gene has CDR1 DFQATT and CDR2 SNEGSKA (reference sequence). V shed 4 bases and J shed 0 bases, with 15 bases lying between them. CDR3 size: 15 residues. In nucleotides, the CDR3 is TGCAGTGCTATCTGGGTAAAGCGACACCAAGAGACCCAGTACTTC. This sequence encodes CSAIWVKRHQETQYF.

The V gene is TRBV14, the J gene TRBJ2-2; 15 bases map to TRBD2. Germline-derived CDR1 and CDR2 are SGHDN and FVKESK. The V and J ends lost 4 bases and 0 bases, in that order; junction bases with no gene match: 18. There are 23 residues in the CDR3. CDR3 amino acids: CASSPPREPGLAGGPTNTGELFF. As DNA, the CDR3 is TGTGCCAGCAGCCCTCCTAGAGAACCGGGACTAGCGGGGGGACCTACGAACACCGGGGAGCTGTTTTTT.

The sample holds a few counts of this clonotype. This sequence joins TRBV20-1 and TRBJ1-1; D ambiguous. Trimming pared 0 bases from V and 5 bases from J, leaving 10 bases between. Germline V gene lookup returns CDR1 DFQATT and CDR2 SNEGSKA (reference sequence). The CDR3 runs to 13 residues. The CDR3 loop is CSAREVIGTEAFF. The CDR3 bases are TGCAGTGCTAGAGAGGTTATCGGTACTGAAGCTTTCTTT.

This clonotype was detected only a few times. The chain carries TRBV4-2 and TRBJ2-7; no firm D call. The germline V gene encodes CDR1 LGHNA and CDR2 YNFKEQ. The CDR3 extends over 13 amino acids. Trimming shortened V by 0 bases and J by 5 bases, and 8 bases separated the two germline ends. CDR3 sequence reads: CASSQDEVDEQYF. The CDR3 region has the DNA TGTGCCAGCAGCCAAGATGAGGTAGACGAGCAGTACTTC.

This CDR3 reads CASSFFGEDSEQFF. Here the CDR3 DNA reads TGTGCCAGCAGTTTCTTTGGTGAGGACAGTGAGCAGTTCTTC. This chain uses TRBV12-3 or TRBV12-4 with TRBJ2-1, with D perhaps matching TRBD1 (6 bases). The CDR3 loop spans 14 amino acids. Between the trimmed V and J ends, which lost 3 bases and 9 bases, there was a span of 15 bases.

This clonotype was seen a few times. V usage is TRBV7-9 and J usage is TRBJ1-1, with D unresolved. The CDR3 sequence is 15 residues long. V was cut by 0 bases and J by 2 bases, with 10 bases left in between. The germline V gene encodes CDR1 SEHNR and CDR2 FQNEAQ (reference sequence). The CDR3 nucleotides read TGTGCCAGCAGCTTAGCTTTTTGGGGAAACACTGAAGCTTTCTTT. It is translated as CASSLAFWGNTEAFF. Drawing the rest from reference TRBV7-9 and TRBJ1-1, the complete variable domain is DTGVSQNPRHKITKRGQNVTFRCDPISEHNRLYWYRQTLGQGPEFLTYFQNEAQLEKSRLLSDRFSAERPKGSFSTLEIQRTEQGDSAMYLCASSLAFWGNTEAFFGQGTRLTVV.

The chain combines TRBV5-1 with TRBJ2-7; 7 bases map to TRBD1. The CDR3 sequence is 13 residues long. The germline gives CDR1 SGHRS, CDR2 YFSETQ. The junction had 3 bases not matched to a gene; V was cut back by 0 bases and J by 6 bases. The CDR3 region is CASSLETGVEQYF. CDR3 bases: TGCGCCAGCAGCTTGGAAACAGGGGTCGAGCAGTACTTC.

The rearrangement links TRBV5-6 to TRBJ1-2; D uncertain. The CDR3 is made up of 13 amino acids. CDR1 SGHDT and CDR2 YYEEEE come from the germline V gene. The ends were cut back, 3 bases at V and 8 bases at J, with 14 bases in the middle. CDR3 coding DNA: TGTGCCAGCAGCTGGGTGCGGGAGGGCGGCTACACCTTC. This translates into CASSWVREGGYTF.

This clonotype was observed a few times. The chain joins TRBV5-1 to TRBJ2-6; 7 nucleotides match TRBD1. The germline V gene has CDR1 SGHRS and CDR2 YFSETQ. With V trimmed by 4 bases and J by 0 bases, 4 bases remained unmatched. The CDR3 is made up of 16 amino acids. This CDR3 reads CASSPGQTSGANVLTF. DNA of the CDR3: TGCGCCAGCAGCCCGGGACAGACCTCTGGGGCCAACGTCCTGACTTTC.